This T cell receptor (beta chain) originates from a study of neurological immune-mediated disorders. The unsorted libraries were generated from a total of 2 million PBMCs, which had been stored in RNAlater at -80 C. The cDNA came from 5'RACE, which used 10-nucleotide random UMIs. TCRdb recomputed calls from the 5' RACE reads with MiXCR, one row per CDR3 protein. Altogether almost 85,000 distinct CDR3 sequences are present, around 2.6% being singletons, with the ten largest covering over 0.95%. This clonotype was seen many times. The CDR3 length is 15 residues. Germline V CDR1 and CDR2: MDHEN, SYDVKM. Trimming shortened V by 6 bases and J by 3 bases, and 15 bases separated the two germline ends.

The sequencing sample was made of PBMCs. The gene calls are TRBV28 and TRBJ1-5; D is uncertain. This sequence originates from a woman in her twenties or thirties with multiple sclerosis. CDR3 residues: CASSPGPHTNQPQHF. In nucleotides, the CDR3 is TGTGCCAGCAGCCCCGGACCCCATACCAATCAGCCCCAGCATTTT.